The clone carrying this T cell receptor beta chain was seen only a few times. What it binds is not known. Every donor was a healthy Caucasian. The record originates from a study of identical twins. Looked up from germline, CDR1 is DFQATT and CDR2 is SNEGSKA (reference sequence). The CDR3 spans 13 residues. V shed 4 bases, J shed 3 bases, and the junction held 5 bases outside the gene matches. TCRdb reprocessed the 5' RACE reads with MiXCR, giving one entry per CDR3 protein. The profile shows 200,000 to 250,000 distinct CDR3 sequences, approximately 10% of them singletons. Study findings and constraints: Abundant beta clonotypes from cord blood bore fewer insertions; memory repertoires lacked this pattern.

The V gene is TRBV20-1, the J gene TRBJ2-7; 8 bases align to TRBD1. The origin of this receptor is a man aged 50 to 60 in good health. Sample: memory T cells sorted from blood. CDR3 nucleotide sequence: TGCAGTGCTAATCCGGGACAGGACTACGAGCAGTACTTC. Amino acids: CSANPGQDYEQYF.